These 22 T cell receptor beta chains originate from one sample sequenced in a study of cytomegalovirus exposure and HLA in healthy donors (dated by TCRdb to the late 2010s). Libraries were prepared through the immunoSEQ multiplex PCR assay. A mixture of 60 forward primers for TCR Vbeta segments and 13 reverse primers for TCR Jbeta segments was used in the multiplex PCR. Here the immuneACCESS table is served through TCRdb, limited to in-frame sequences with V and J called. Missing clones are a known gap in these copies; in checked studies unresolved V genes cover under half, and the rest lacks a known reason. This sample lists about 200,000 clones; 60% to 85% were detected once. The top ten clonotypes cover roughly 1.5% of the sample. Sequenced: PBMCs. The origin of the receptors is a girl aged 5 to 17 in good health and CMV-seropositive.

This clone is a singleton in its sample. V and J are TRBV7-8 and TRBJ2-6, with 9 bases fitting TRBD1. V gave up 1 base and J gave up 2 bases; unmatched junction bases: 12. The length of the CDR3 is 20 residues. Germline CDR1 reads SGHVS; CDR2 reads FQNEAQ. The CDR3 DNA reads TGTGCCAGCAGCTTAGTCCGCCCGACAGGGGGTGAAGCTGGGGCCAACGTCCTGACTTTC. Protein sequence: CASSLVRPTGGEAGANVLTF.

Here the CDR3 DNA reads TGTGCTAGTGGTTTGGCGGGGGGCACGGGATACGAGCAGTACTTC. Its protein is CASGLAGGTGYEQYF. The V and J genes are TRBV12-5 and TRBJ2-7; D may be TRBD2 (7 bases). V was trimmed by 1 base and J by 4 bases, leaving 14 bases between them. The CDR3 runs to 15 residues. Germline lookup yields CDR1 LGHNT and CDR2 FRNRAP.

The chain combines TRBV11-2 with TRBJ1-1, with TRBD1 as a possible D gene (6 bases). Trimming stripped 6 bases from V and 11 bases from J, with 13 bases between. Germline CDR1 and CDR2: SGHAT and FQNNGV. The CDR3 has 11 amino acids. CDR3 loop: CASRSQGLAFF. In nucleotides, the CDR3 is TGTGCCAGCAGATCACAGGGATTGGCTTTCTTT. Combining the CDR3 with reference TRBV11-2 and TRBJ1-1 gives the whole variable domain EAGVAQSPRYKIIEKRQSVAFWCNPISGHATLYWYQQILGQGPKLLIQFQNNGVVDDSQLPKDRFSAERLKGVDSTLKIQPAKLEDSAVYLCASRSQGLAFFGQGTRLTVV.

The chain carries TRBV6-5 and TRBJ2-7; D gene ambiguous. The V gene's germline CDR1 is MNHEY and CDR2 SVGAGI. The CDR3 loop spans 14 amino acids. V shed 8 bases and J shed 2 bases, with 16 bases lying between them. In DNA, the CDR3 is TGTGCCAGCCACCCCGACGGGTTGGCCTACGAGCAGTACTTC. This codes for CASHPDGLAYEQYF.

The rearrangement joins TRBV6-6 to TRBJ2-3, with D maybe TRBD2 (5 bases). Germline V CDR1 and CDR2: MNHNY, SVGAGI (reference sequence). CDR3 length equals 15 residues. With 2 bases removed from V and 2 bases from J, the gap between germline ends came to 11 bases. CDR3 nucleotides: TGTGCCAGCAGTTACGAAGGACTTGTCACAGATACGCAGTATTTT. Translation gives CASSYEGLVTDTQYF.

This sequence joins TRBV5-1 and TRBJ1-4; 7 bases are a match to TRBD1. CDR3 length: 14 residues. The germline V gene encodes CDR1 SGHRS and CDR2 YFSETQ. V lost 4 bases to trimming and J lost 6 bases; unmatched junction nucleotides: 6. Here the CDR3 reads CASSADRRDEKLFF. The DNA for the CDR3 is TGCGCCAGCAGCGCGGACAGGCGCGATGAAAAACTGTTTTTT.

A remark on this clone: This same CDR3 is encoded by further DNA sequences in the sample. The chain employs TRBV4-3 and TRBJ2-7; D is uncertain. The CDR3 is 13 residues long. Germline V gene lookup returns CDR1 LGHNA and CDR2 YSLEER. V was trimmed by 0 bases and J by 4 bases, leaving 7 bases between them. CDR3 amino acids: CASSQDPLYEQYF. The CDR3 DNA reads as TGCGCCAGCAGCCAAGACCCCCTATACGAGCAGTACTTC.

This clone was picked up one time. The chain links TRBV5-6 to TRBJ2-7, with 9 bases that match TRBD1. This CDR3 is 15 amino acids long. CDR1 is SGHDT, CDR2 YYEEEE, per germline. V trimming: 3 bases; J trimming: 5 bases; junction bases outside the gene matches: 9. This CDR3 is CASSSRQGGVNEQYF. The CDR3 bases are TGTGCCAGCAGCTCACGACAGGGGGGAGTTAACGAGCAGTACTTC.

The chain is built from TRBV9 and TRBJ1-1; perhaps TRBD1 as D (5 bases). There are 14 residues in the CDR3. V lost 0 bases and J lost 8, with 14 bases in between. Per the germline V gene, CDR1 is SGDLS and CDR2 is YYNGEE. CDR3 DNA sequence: TGTGCCAGCAGCGTAGTCCAGGGAGGAGCCGAAGCTTTCTTT. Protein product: CASSVVQGGAEAFF.

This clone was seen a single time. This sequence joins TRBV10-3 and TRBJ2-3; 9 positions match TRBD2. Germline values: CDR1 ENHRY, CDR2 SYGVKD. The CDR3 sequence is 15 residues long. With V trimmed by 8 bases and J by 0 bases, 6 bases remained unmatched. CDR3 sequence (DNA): TGTGCCATCTCCCAACTAGCGGGCAGCACAGATACGCAGTATTTT. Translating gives CAISQLAGSTDTQYF.

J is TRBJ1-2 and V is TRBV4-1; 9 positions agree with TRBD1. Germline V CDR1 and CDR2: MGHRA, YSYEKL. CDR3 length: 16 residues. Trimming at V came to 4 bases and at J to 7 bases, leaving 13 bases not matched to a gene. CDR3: CASSPGDLQGAGGYTF. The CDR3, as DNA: TGCGCCAGCAGCCCGGGGGACCTACAGGGGGCAGGTGGCTACACCTTC.

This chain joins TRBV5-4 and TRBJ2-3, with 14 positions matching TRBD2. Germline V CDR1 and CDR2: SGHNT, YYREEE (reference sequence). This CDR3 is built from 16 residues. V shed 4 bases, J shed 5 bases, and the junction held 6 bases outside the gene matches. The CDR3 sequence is CASSGTSGGGGDTQYF. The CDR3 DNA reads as TGTGCCAGCAGCGGGACTAGCGGGGGAGGGGGAGATACGCAGTATTTT.

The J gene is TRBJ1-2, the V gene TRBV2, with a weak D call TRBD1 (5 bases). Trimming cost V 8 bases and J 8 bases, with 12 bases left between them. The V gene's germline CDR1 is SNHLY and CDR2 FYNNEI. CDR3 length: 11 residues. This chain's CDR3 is CASGGVDGYTF. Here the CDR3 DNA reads TGTGCCAGCGGGGGGGTCGACGGCTACACCTTC.

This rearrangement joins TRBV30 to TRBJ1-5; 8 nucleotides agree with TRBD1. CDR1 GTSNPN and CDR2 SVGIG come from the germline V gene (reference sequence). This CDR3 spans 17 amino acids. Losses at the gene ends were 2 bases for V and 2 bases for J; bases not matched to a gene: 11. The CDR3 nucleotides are TGTGCCTGGAGTCGCATCAGCAGGGGGCTTGGCAATCAGCCCCAGCATTTT. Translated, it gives CAWSRISRGLGNQPQHF.

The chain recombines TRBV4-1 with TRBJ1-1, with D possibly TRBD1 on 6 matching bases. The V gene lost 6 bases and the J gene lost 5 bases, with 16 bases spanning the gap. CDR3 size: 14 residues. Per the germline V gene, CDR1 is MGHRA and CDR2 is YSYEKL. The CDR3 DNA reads TGCGCCAGCAGTCCCGAAGGGGGAAGGACTGAAGCTTTCTTT. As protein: CASSPEGGRTEAFF.

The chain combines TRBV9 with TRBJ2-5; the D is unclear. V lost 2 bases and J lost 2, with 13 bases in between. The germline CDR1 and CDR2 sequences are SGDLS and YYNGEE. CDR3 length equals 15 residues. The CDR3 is CASSVSLGEQETQYF. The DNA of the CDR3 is TGTGCCAGCAGCGTGTCCCTGGGCGAGCAAGAGACCCAGTACTTC.

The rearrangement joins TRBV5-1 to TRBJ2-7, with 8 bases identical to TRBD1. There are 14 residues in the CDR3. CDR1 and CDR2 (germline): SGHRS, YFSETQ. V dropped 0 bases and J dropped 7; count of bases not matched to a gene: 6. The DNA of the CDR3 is TGCGCCAGCAGCTTGGGGCAGGGGGCTGTGGAGCAGTACTTC. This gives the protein CASSLGQGAVEQYF.

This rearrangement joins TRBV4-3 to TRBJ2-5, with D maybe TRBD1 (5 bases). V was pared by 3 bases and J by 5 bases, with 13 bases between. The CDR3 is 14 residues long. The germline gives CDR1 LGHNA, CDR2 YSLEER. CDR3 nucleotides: TGCGCCAGCAGCCAGAACAGGTTCGGGGAGACCCAGTACTTC. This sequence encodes CASSQNRFGETQYF.

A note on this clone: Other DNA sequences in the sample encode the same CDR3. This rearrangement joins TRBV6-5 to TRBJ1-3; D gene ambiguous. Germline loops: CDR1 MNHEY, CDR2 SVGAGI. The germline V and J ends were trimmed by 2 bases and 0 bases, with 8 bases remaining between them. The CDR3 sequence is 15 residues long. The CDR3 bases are TGTGCCAGCAGTTACGGGCGGGGCTCTGGAAACACCATATATTTT. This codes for CASSYGRGSGNTIYF.

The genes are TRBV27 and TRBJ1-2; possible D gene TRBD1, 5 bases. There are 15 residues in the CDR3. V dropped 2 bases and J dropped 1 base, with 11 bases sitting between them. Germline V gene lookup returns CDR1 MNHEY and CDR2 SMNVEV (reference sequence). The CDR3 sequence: CASSLVGGGNYGYTF. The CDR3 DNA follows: TGTGCCAGCAGTTTAGTTGGGGGGGGTAACTATGGCTACACCTTC.

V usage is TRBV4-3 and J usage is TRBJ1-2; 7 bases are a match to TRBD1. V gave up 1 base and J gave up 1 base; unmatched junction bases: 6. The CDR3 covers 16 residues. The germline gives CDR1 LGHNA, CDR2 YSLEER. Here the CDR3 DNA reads TGCGCCAGCAGCCAAGTAACTACAGGGGTTAACTATGGCTACACCTTC. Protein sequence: CASSQVTTGVNYGYTF.

This chain's CDR3 is CSDNRGYTYNEQFF. CDR3 sequence (DNA): TGCAGCGATAACAGGGGTTACACCTACAATGAGCAGTTCTTC. The V and J genes are TRBV29-1 and TRBJ2-1, with TRBD1 identical over 7 bases. The J segment lost 2 bases and the V segment lost 7 bases, leaving 8 bases of the junction unmatched. Germline CDR1 and CDR2: SQVTM and ANQGSEA. The length of the CDR3 is 14 residues.